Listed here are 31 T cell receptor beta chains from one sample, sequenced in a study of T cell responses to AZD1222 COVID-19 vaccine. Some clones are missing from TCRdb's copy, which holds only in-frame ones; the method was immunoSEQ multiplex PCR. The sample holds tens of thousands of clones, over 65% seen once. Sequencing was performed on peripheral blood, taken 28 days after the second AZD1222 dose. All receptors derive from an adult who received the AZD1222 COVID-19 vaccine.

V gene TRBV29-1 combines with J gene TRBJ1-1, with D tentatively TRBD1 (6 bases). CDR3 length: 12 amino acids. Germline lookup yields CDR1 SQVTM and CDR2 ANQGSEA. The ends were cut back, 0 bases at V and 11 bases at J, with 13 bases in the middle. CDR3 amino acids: CSVEEGRGWAFF. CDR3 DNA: TGCAGCGTTGAAGAGGGCAGGGGTTGGGCTTTCTTT.

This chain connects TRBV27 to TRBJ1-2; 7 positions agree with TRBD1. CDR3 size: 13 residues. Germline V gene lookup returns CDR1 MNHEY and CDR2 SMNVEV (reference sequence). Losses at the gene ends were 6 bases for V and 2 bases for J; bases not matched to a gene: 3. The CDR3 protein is CASRTGKNYGYTF. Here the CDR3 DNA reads TGTGCCAGCAGGACAGGGAAAAACTATGGCTACACCTTC.

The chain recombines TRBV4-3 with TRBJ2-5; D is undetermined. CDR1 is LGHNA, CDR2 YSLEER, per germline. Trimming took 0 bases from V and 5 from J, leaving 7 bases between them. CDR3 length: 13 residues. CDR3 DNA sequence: TGCGCCAGCAGCCAAGATCTTACCGAGACCCAGTACTTC. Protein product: CASSQDLTETQYF.

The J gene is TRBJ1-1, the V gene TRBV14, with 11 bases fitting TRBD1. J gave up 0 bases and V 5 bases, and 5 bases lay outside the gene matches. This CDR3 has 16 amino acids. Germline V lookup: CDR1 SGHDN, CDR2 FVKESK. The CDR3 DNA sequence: TGTGCCAGCAGCGGAGGGACAGGGGGTATGAACACTGAAGCTTTCTTT. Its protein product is CASSGGTGGMNTEAFF.

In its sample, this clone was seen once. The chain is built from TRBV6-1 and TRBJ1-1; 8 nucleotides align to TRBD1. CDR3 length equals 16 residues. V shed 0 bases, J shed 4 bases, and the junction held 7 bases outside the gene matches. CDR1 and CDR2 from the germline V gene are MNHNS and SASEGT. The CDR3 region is CASSEAQVRGRTEAFF. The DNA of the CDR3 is TGTGCCAGCAGTGAAGCGCAGGTCAGGGGGCGCACTGAAGCTTTCTTT.

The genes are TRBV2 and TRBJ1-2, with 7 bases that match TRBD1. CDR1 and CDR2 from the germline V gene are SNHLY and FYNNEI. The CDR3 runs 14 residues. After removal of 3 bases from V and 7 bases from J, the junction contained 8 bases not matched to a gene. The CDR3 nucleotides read TGTGCCAGCAGTGAGAGGGGGCAGGGGCCTGGCTACACCTTC. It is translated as CASSERGQGPGYTF. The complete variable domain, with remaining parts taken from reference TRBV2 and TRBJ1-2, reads EPEVTQTPSHQVTQMGQEVILRCVPISNHLYFYWYRQILGQKVEFLVSFYNNEISEKSEIFDDQFSVERPDGSNFTLKIRSTKLEDSAMYFCASSERGQGPGYTFGSGTRLTVV.

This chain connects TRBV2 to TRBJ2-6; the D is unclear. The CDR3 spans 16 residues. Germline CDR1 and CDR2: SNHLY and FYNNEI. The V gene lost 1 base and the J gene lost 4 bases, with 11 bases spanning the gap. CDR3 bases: TGTGCCAGCAGTGAAGGTCCGGTCTCGGGGGCCAACGTCCTGACTTTC. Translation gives CASSEGPVSGANVLTF.

DNA of the CDR3: TGTGCCAGTAGTATAGACTCAAACACTGAAGCTTTCTTT. It yields the protein CASSIDSNTEAFF. This sequence joins TRBV19 and TRBJ1-1; D is undetermined. The germline gives CDR1 LNHDA, CDR2 SQIVND (reference sequence). The CDR3 covers 13 residues. V was trimmed by 0 bases and J by 2 bases, leaving 4 bases between them. Supplemented by reference TRBV19 and TRBJ1-1, the full variable domain reads DGGITQSPKYLFRKEGQNVTLSCEQNLNHDAMYWYRQDPGQGLRLIYYSQIVNDFQKGDIAEGYSVSREKKESFPLTVTSAQKNPTAFYLCASSIDSNTEAFFGQGTRLTVV.

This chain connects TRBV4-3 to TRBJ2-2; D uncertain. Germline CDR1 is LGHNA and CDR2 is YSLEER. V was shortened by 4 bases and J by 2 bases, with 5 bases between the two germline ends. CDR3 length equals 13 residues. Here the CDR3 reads CASSPFNTGELFF. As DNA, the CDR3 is TGCGCCAGCAGCCCTTTTAACACCGGGGAGCTGTTTTTT.

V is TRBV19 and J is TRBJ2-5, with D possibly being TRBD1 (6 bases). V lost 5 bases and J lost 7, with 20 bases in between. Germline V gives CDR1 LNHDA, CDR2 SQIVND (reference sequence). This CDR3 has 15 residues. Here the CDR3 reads CASSVQGSFGGTQYF. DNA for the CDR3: TGTGCCAGTAGTGTACAGGGAAGTTTTGGGGGGACCCAGTACTTC.

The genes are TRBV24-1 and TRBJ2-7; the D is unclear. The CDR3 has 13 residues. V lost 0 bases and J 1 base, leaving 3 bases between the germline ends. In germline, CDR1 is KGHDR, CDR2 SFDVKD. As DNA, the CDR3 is TGTGCCACCAGTGATTTGGGATCCTACGAGCAGTACTTC. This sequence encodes CATSDLGSYEQYF.

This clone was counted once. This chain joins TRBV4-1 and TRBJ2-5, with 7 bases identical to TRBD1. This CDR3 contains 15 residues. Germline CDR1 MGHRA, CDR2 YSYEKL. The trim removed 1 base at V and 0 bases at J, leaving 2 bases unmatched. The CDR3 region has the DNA TGCGCCAGCAGCCAAGGAGGGACAGACCAAGAGACCCAGTACTTC. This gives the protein CASSQGGTDQETQYF.

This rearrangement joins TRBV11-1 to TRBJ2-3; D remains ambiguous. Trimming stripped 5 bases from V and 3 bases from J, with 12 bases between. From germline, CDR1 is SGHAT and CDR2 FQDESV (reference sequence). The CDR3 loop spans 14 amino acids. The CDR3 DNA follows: TGTGCCAGCAGCCAAAGAGTACAGACAGATACGCAGTATTTT. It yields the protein CASSQRVQTDTQYF.

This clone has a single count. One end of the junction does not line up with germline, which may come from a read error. CDR3: CASGQLNSDEQYF. The CDR3 bases are TGTGCCAGCGGTCAGTTAAACTCCGACGAGCAGTACTTC. The rearrangement joins TRBV12-3 or TRBV12-4 to TRBJ2-7; no reliable D call. This CDR3 region has 13 residues.

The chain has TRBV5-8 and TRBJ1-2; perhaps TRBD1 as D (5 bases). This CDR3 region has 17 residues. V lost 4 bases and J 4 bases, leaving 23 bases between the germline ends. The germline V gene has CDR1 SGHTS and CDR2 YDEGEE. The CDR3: CASSPRGLQGGSYGYTF. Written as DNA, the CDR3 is TGTGCCAGCAGCCCCCGAGGTCTGCAGGGAGGGAGCTATGGCTACACCTTC.

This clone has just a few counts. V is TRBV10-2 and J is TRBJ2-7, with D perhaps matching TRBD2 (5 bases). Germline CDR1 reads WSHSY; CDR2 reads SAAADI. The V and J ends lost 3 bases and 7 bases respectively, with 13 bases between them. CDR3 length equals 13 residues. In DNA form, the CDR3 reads TGCGCCAGCAGTGATTCTAGCCCGGGGGAGCAGTACTTC. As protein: CASSDSSPGEQYF.

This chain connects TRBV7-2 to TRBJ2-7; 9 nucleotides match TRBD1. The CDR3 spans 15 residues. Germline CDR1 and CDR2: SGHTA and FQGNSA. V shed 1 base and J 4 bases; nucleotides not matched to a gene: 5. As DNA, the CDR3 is TGTGCCAGCAGCTTAGGATGGACAGGGGATTACGAGCAGTACTTC. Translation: CASSLGWTGDYEQYF.

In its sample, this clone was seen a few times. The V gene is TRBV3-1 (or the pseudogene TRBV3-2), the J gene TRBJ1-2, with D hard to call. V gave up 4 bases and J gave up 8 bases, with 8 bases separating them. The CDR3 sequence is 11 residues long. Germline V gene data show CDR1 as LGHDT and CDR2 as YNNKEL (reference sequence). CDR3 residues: CASSREHGYTF. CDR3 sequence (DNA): TGTGCCAGCAGCCGCGAGCACGGCTACACCTTC.

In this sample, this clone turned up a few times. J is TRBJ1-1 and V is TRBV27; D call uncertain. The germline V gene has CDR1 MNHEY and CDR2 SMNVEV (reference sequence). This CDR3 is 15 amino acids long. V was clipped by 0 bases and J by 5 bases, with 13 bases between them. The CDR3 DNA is TGTGCCAGCAGTTTATCGTCCCGAACCGGGACTGAAGCTTTCTTT. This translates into CASSLSSRTGTEAFF.

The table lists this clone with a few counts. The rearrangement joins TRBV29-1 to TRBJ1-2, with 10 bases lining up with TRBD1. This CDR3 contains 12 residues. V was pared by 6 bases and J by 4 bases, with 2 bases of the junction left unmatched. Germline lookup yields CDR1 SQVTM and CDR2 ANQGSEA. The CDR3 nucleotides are TGCAGCGTGGGACAGGGGCCCTATGGCTACACCTTC. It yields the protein CSVGQGPYGYTF.

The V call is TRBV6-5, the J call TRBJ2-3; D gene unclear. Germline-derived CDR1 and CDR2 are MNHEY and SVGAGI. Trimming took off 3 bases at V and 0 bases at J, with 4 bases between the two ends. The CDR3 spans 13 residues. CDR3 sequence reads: CASSYRSTDTQYF. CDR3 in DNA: TGTGCCAGCAGTTATCGGAGCACAGATACGCAGTATTTT.

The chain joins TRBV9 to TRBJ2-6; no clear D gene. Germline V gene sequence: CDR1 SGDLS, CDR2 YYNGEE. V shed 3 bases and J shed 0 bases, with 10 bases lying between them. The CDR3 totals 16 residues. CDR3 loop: CASSGLRSSGANVLTF. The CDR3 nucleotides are TGTGCCAGCAGCGGGTTGCGCAGCTCTGGGGCCAACGTCCTGACTTTC.

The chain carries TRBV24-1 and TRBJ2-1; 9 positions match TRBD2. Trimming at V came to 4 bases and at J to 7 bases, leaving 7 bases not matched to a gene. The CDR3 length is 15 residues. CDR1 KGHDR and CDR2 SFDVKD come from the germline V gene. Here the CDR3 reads CATSERTSVGNEQFF. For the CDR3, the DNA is TGTGCCACCAGTGAACGGACTAGCGTGGGGAATGAGCAGTTCTTC.

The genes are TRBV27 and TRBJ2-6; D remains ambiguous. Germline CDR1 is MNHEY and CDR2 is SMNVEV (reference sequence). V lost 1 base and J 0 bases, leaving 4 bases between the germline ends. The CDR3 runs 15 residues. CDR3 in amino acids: CASSLWGSGANVLTF. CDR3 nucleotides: TGTGCCAGCAGTTTATGGGGCTCTGGGGCCAACGTCCTGACTTTC.

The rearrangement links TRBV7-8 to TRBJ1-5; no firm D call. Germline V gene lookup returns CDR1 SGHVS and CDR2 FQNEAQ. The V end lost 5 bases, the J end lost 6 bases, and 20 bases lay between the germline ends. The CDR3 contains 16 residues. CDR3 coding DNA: TGTGCCAGCAGCGCTGGACTGAGGCAGGTGGCTCAGCCCCAGCATTTT. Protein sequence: CASSAGLRQVAQPQHF. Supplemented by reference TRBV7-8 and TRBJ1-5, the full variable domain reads GAGVSQSPRYKVAKRGQDVALRCDPISGHVSLFWYQQALGQGPEFLTYFQNEAQLDKSGLPSDRFFAERPEGSVSTLKIQRTQQEDSAVYLCASSAGLRQVAQPQHFGDGTRLSIL.

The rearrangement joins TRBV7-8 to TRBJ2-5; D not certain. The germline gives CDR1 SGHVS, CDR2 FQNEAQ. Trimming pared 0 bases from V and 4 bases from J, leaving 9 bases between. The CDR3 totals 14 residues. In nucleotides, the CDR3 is TGTGCCAGCAGCTTAGCACAGCCTAGAGAGACCCAGTACTTC. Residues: CASSLAQPRETQYF.

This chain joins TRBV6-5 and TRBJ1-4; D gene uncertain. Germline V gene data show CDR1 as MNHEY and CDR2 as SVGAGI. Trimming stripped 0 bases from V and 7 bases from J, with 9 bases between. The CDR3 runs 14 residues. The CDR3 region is CASSYSGVSEKLFF. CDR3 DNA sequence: TGTGCCAGCAGTTACTCCGGGGTTAGTGAAAAACTGTTTTTT.

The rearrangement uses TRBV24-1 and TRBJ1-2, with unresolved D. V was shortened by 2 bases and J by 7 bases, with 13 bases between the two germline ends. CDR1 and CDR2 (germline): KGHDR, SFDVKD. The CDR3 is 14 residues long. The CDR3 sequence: CATSDYNQPGGYTF. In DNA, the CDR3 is TGTGCCACCAGTGATTACAATCAACCGGGTGGCTACACCTTC.

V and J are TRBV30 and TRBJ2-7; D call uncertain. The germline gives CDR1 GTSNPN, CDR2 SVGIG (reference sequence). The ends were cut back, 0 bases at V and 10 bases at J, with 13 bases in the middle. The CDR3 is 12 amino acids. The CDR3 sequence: CAWSVTDRTQYF. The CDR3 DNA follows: TGTGCCTGGAGTGTAACGGACCGAACCCAGTACTTC.

The CDR3 DNA is TGTGCCAGCAGCTTAGAGAGCAACTATGGCTACACCTTC. It specifies CASSLESNYGYTF. V is TRBV7-2 and J is TRBJ1-2; D is unresolved. The V gene lost 1 base and the J gene lost 2 bases, with 5 bases spanning the gap. Looked up from germline, CDR1 is SGHTA and CDR2 is FQGNSA. This CDR3 is 13 amino acids long.

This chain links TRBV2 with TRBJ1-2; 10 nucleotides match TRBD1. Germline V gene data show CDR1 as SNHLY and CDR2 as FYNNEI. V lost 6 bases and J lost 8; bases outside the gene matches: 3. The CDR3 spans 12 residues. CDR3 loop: CASSPGQGGYTF. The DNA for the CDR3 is TGTGCCAGCAGCCCGGGACAGGGGGGCTACACCTTC. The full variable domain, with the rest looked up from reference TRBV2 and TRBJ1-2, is EPEVTQTPSHQVTQMGQEVILRCVPISNHLYFYWYRQILGQKVEFLVSFYNNEISEKSEIFDDQFSVERPDGSNFTLKIRSTKLEDSAMYFCASSPGQGGYTFGSGTRLTVV.